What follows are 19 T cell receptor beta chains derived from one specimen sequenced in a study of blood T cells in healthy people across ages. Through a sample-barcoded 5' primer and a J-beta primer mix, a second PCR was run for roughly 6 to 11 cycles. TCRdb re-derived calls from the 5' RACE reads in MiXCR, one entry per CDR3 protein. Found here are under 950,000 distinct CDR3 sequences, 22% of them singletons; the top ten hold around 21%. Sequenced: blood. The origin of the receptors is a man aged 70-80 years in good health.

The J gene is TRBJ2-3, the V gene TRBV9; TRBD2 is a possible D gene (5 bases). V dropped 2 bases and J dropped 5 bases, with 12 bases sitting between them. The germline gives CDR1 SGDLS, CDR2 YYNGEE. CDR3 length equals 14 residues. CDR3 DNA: TGTGCCAGCAGCGTGAGCGGACGGGGAGATACGCAGTATTTT. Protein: CASSVSGRGDTQYF.

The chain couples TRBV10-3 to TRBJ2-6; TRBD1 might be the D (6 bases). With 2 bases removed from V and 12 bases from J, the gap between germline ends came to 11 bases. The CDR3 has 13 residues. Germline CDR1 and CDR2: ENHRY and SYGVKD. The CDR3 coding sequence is TGTGCCATCAGTGAGACAGGGTCCGGCGTCCTGACTTTC. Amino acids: CAISETGSGVLTF.

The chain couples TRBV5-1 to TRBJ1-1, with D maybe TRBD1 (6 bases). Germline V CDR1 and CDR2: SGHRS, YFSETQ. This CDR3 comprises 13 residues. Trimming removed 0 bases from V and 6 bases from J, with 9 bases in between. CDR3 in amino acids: CASSLGGLPEAFF. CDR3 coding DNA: TGCGCCAGCAGCTTGGGGGGGCTTCCTGAAGCTTTCTTT.

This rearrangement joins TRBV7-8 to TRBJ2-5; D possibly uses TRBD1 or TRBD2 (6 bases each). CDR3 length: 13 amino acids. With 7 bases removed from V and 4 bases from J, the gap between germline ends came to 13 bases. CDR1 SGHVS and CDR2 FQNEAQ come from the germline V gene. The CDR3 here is CASIRGHGETQYF. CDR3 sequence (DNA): TGTGCCAGCATTCGGGGGCACGGAGAGACCCAGTACTTC.

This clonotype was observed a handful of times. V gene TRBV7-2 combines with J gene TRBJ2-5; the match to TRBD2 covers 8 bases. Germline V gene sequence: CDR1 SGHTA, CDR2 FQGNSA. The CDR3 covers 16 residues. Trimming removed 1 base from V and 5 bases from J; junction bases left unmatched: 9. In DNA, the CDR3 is TGTGCCAGCAGCTTAGGTCCCAGCGGGGGATTGGAGACCCAGTACTTC. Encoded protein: CASSLGPSGGLETQYF.

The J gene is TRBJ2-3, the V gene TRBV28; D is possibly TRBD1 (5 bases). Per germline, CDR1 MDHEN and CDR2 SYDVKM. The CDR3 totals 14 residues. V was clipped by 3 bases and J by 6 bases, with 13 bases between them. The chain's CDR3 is CASSLLPRVDTQYF. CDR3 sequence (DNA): TGTGCCAGCAGTTTGCTACCCAGGGTCGATACGCAGTATTTT.

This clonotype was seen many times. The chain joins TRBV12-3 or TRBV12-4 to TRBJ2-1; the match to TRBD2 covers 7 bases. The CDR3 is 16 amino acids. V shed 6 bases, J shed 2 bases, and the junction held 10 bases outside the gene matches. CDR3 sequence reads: CASSYVGGLAYNEQFF. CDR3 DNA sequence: TGTGCCAGCAGCTACGTGGGAGGGTTGGCCTACAATGAGCAGTTCTTC.

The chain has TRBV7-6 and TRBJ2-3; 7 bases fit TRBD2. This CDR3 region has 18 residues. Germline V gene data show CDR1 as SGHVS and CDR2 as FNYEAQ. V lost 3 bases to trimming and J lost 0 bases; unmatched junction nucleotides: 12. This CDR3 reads CASSFGRFRDASTDTQYF. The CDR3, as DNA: TGTGCCAGCAGCTTCGGGAGGTTTCGGGACGCTAGCACAGATACGCAGTATTTT.

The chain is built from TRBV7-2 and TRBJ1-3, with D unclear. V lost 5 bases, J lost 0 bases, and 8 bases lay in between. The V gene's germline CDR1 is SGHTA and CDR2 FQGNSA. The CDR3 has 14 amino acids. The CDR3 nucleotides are TGTGCCAGCAGCGCCTCAATCTCTGGAAACACCATATATTTT. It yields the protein CASSASISGNTIYF.

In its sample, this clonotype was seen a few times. The CDR3: CASRRTGGRTDTQYF. The CDR3 DNA sequence: TGCGCCAGCAGACGAACAGGCGGACGCACAGATACGCAGTATTTT. The genes are TRBV5-1 and TRBJ2-3; maybe TRBD1 (5 bases). V lost 5 bases, J lost 1 base, and 14 bases lay in between. Germline-derived CDR1 and CDR2 are SGHRS and YFSETQ. The CDR3 runs 15 residues.

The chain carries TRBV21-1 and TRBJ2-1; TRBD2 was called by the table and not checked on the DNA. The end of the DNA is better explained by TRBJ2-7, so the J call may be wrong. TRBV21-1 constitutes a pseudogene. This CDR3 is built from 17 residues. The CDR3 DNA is TGTGCCAGCAGCAAATCGGCTAGCGGGGACTCAGGATACGAGCAGTACTTC. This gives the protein CASSKSASGDSGYEQYF.

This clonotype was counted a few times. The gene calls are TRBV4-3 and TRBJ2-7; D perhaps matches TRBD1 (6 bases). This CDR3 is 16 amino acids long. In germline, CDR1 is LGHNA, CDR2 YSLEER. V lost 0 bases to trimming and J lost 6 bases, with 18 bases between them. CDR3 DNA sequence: TGCGCCAGCAGCCAAGATGGGTCAGGGGAGACTGGCGAGCAGTACGTC. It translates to CASSQDGSGETGEQYV.

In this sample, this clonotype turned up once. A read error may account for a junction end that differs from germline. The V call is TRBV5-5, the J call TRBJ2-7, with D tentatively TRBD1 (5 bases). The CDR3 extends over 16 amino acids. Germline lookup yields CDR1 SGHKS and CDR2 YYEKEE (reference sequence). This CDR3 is CAGSHPQGSVSYEQYF. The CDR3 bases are TGTGCCGGCAGCCATCCCCAGGGATCGGTCTCCTACGAGCAGTACTTC.

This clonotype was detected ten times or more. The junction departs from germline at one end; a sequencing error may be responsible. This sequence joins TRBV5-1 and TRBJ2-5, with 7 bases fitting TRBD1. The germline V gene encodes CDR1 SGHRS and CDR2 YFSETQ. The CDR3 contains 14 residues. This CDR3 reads CASSLGTAQETQYF. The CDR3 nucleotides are TGTGCCAGCAGCTTAGGGACAGCCCAAGAGACCCAGTACTTC.

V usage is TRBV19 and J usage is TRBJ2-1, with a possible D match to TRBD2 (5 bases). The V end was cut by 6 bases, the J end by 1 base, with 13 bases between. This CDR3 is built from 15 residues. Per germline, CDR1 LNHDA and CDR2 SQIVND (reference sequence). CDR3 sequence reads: CASSPRVASYNEQFF. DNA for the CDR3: TGTGCCAGTAGCCCTCGGGTAGCGTCCTACAATGAGCAGTTCTTC.

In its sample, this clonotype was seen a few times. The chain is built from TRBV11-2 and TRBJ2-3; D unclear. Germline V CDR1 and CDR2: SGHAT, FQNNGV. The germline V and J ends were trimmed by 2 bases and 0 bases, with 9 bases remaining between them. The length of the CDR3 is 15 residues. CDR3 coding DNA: TGTGCCAGCAGCTTAAACCCCTCTAGCACAGATACGCAGTATTTT. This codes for CASSLNPSSTDTQYF.

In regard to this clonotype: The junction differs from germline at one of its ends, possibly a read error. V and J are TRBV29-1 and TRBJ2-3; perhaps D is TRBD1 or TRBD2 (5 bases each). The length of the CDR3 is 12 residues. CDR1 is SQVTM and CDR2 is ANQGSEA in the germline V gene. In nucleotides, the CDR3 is TGCAGCGCGGGATACAGCACAGGTACGCAGTATTTT. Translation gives CSAGYSTGTQYF.

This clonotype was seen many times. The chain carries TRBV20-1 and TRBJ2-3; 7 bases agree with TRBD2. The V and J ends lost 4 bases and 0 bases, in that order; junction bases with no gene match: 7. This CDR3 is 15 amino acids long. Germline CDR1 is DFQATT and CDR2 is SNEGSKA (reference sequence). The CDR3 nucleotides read TGCAGTGCTACCCCGGCTAGCGGAAGCACAGATACGCAGTATTTT. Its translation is CSATPASGSTDTQYF.

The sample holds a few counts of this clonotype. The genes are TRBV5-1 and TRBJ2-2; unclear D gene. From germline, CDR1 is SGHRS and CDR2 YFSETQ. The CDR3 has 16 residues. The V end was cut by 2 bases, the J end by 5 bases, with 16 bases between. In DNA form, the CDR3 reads TGCGCCAGCAGCTTAATGGGAACAGAAAGAACCGGGGAGCTGTTTTTT. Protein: CASSLMGTERTGELFF.